This T cell receptor (beta chain) was retrieved from a study of PD-1 blockade in classical Hodgkin lymphoma. The time point: newly diagnosed, previously untreated cHL patient sample. Points on this clone: What it recognizes is unknown.

CDR3 length: 13 residues. Looked up from germline, CDR1 is MNHNY and CDR2 is SVGAGI (reference sequence). V dropped 7 bases and J dropped 4 bases, with 13 bases sitting between them. Study-wide results and caveats: Reports indicated that newly diagnosed patients had lower baseline TCR diversity than healthy donors did.

Measured with immunoSEQ multiplex PCR; TCRdb has only the in-frame clones, and not every one. The profile shows 30,000 or so clones, 94% of them singletons. The chain carries TRBV6-6 and TRBJ2-5, with a possible D match to TRBD2 (7 bases). This receptor was obtained from a human donor with classical Hodgkin lymphoma. The sequenced material came from peripheral blood mononuclear cells (PBMCs). The CDR3 nucleotides read TGTGCCAGCACCAAGGGGGGGCGAGAGACCCAGTACTTC. Its protein product is CASTKGGRETQYF.